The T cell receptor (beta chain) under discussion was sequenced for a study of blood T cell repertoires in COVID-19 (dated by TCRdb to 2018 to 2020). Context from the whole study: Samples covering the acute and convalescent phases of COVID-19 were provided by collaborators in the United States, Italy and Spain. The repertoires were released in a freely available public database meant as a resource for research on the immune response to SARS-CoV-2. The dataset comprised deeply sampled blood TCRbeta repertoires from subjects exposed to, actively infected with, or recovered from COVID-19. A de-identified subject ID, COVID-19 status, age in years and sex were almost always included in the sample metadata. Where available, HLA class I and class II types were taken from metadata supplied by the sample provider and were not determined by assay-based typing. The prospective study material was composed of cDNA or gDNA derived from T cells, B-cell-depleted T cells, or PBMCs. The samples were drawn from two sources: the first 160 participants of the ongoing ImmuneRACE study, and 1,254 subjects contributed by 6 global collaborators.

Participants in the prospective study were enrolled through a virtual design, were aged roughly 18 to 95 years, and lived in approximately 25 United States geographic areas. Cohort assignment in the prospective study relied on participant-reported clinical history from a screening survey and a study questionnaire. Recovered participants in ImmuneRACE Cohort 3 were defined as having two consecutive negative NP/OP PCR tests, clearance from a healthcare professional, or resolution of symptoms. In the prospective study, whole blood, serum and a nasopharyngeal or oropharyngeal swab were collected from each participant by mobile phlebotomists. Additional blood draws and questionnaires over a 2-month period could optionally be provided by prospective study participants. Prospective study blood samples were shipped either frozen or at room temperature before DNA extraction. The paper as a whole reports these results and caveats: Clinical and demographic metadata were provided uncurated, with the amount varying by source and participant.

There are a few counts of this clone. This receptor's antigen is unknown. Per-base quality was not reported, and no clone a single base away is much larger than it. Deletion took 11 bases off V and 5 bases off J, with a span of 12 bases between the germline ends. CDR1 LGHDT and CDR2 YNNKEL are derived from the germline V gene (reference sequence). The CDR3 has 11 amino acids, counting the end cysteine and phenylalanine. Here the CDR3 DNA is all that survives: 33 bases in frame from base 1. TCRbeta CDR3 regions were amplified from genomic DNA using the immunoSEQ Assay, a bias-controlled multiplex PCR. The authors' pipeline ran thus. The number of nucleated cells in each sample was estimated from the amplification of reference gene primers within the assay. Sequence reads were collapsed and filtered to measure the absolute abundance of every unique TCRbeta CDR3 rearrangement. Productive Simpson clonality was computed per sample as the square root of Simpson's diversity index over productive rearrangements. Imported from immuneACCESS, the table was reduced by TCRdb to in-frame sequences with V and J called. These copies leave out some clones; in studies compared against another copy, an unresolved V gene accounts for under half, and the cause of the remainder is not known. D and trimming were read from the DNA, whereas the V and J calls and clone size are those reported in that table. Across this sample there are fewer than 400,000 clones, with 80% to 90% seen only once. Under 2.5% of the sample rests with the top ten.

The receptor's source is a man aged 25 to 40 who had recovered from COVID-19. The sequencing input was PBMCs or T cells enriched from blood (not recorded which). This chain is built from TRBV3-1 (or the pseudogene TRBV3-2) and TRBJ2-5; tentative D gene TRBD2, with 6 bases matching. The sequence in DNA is TGTGCCGCAGCGGGCGGGGAGACCCAGTACTTC. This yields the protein CAAAGGETQYF.